The 5 T cell receptor beta chains given below trace back to one sample, sequenced in a study of identical twins. TCRdb passed the 5' RACE reads through MiXCR, listing each CDR3 protein once. The sample shows 510,000 or so distinct CDR3 sequences, around 15% of them seen only once. These data were likewise used in another study, on yellow fever vaccine responses in identical twins.

Sequenced sample: CD4+ T cells sorted from blood. These receptors were obtained from a woman aged 18 to 35 in good health.

The chain has TRBV19 and TRBJ2-1; TRBD2 matches 8 bases. The CDR3 totals 14 residues. V trimming: 6 bases; J trimming: 1 base; junction bases outside the gene matches: 2. Per the germline V gene, CDR1 is LNHDA and CDR2 is SQIVND (reference sequence). The CDR3 DNA reads as TGTGCCAGTAGGGTAGCGGGGTCCTACAATGAGCAGTTCTTC. It encodes CASRVAGSYNEQFF.

The table lists this clonotype with many counts. The chain links TRBV12-3 or TRBV12-4 to TRBJ1-1; D is uncertain. The CDR3 contains 11 residues. The germline V and J ends were trimmed by 3 bases and 11 bases, with 10 bases remaining between them. CDR3 sequence (DNA): TGTGCCAGCAGTTTGGGGTTGAGGGCTTTCTTT. It specifies CASSLGLRAFF.

CDR3: CASSPGTDRRGYTF. The CDR3 nucleotides read TGTGCCAGCAGCCCCGGGACGGACAGGCGTGGCTACACCTTC. This chain connects TRBV7-9 to TRBJ1-2, with 7 bases lining up with TRBD1. This CDR3 comprises 14 residues. The germline V gene encodes CDR1 SEHNR and CDR2 FQNEAQ (reference sequence). Trimming at V came to 5 bases and at J to 7 bases, leaving 10 bases not matched to a gene.

This clonotype turned up a few times. This chain connects TRBV20-1 to TRBJ2-2, with TRBD2 identical over 8 bases. Looked up from germline, CDR1 is DFQATT and CDR2 is SNEGSKA (reference sequence). The CDR3 spans 14 residues. The V segment lost 6 bases and the J segment 4 bases; nucleotides outside the gene matches: 7. For the CDR3, the DNA is TGCAGTGCCCCAACGGGAGGGGGCACCGGGGAGCTGTTTTTT. It encodes CSAPTGGGTGELFF.

The chain couples TRBV6-1 to TRBJ2-2, with 9 bases fitting TRBD1. The CDR3 covers 15 residues. The V gene's germline CDR1 is MNHNS and CDR2 SASEGT. The V and J ends lost 5 bases and 5 bases, in that order; junction bases with no gene match: 6. CDR3 protein: CASSRQGGRTGELFF. CDR3 DNA sequence: TGTGCCAGCAGTCGACAGGGGGGTCGGACCGGGGAGCTGTTTTTT.